In this sample, the clone carrying this T cell receptor (beta chain) turned up many times. The antigen is undetermined. The sample originates from a study of human T cells and chemical hapten exposure. Study-wide results and caveats: Given that the donors had alopecia, their immune response may differ from that seen in healthy people. Expanded TCRs grouped into significantly more large CDR3 similarity clusters than controls produced.

TCRdb reanalysed the RACE reads using MiXCR and keeps one entry per CDR3 protein. The sample includes tens of thousands of distinct CDR3 sequences, approximately 8% of them seen just once. The CDR3 is 13 amino acids. The V gene's germline CDR1 is MNHEY and CDR2 SVGAGI. V gave up 6 bases and J gave up 3 bases, with 11 bases separating them. Noted time point: patch test 1, 2 weeks after DPC sensitization. The treatment denotes: therapeutic diphenylcyclopropenone sensitization with weekly scalp DPC. Sequenced material: whole blood, taken in connection with sensitization to the hapten diphenylcyclopropenone (DPC). J is TRBJ1-2 and V is TRBV6-5, with D perhaps matching TRBD1 (6 bases). The receptor's source is a woman aged 25 to 39 with alopecia areata. Some clones in this sample may be carry-over from other donors' samples. CDR3 in DNA: TGTGCCAGCAGGACAGGTACTCACTATGGCTACACCTTC. As protein: CASRTGTHYGYTF.